The 19 T cell receptor beta chains listed next were all sequenced from one sample in a study of sequential checkpoint blockade in melanoma. Stated treatment: randomized to nivolumab then ipilimumab (arm A) or the reverse (arm B). Assay: immunoSEQ multiplex PCR; the TCRdb copy retains only in-frame clones and omits some. The table has around 2,000 clones, about 30% seen once. The sequencing used tumor tissue (inferred from file names), collected from a patient given nivolumab and ipilimumab in sequence. The origin of the receptors is a human donor with melanoma.

The chain is built from TRBV5-1 and TRBJ2-5, with 9 bases aligning to TRBD2. After removal of 0 bases from V and 5 bases from J, the junction contained 8 bases not matched to a gene. The CDR3 has 16 residues. Germline CDR1 and CDR2: SGHRS and YFSETQ. CDR3 loop: CASSLVPSGVEETQYF. CDR3 in DNA: TGCGCCAGCAGCTTGGTTCCTAGCGGGGTGGAGGAGACCCAGTACTTC.

This clone was seen only a few times. The chain couples TRBV19 to TRBJ2-7; D is unclear. The V gene's germline CDR1 is LNHDA and CDR2 SQIVND (reference sequence). CDR3 length: 15 residues. The V and J ends lost 5 bases and 2 bases respectively, with 16 bases between them. The CDR3 DNA sequence: TGTGCCAGTAGTCGGAACCGGGCCATAACCTACGAGCAGTACTTC. Residues: CASSRNRAITYEQYF. Looking up the rest from reference TRBV19 and TRBJ2-7 gives the full variable domain: DGGITQSPKYLFRKEGQNVTLSCEQNLNHDAMYWYRQDPGQGLRLIYYSQIVNDFQKGDIAEGYSVSREKKESFPLTVTSAQKNPTAFYLCASSRNRAITYEQYFGPGTRLTVT.

This rearrangement joins TRBV5-1 to TRBJ1-1; the D gene is possibly TRBD1 (6 bases). This CDR3 region has 15 residues. Germline V gene lookup returns CDR1 SGHRS and CDR2 YFSETQ. Between the trimmed V and J ends, which lost 4 bases and 4 bases, there was a span of 17 bases. Here the CDR3 reads CASSPLQGGGTEAFF. The CDR3 DNA follows: TGCGCCAGCAGCCCCCTACAGGGTGGGGGCACTGAAGCTTTCTTT. The full variable domain, in which reference TRBV5-1 and TRBJ1-1 provide the parts outside the CDR3, is KAGVTQTPRYLIKTRGQQVTLSCSPISGHRSVSWYQQTPGQGLQFLFEYFSETQRNKGNFPGRFSGRQFSNSRSEMNVSTLELGDSALYLCASSPLQGGGTEAFFGQGTRLTVV.

This sequence joins TRBV23-1 and TRBJ1-3; unclear D gene. TRBV23-1 qualifies as an ORF whose function is uncertain. The CDR3 extends over 19 amino acids. V lost 6 bases to trimming and J lost 2 bases, with 26 bases between them. The CDR3 nucleotides read TGCGCCAGCAGCCAAGATTCTGCTGGTGGTTGGGCGGCTGGAAACACCATATATTTT. Protein sequence: CASSQDSAGGWAAGNTIYF.

V and J are TRBV19 and TRBJ1-2, with a possible D match to TRBD1 (6 bases). CDR3 length equals 16 residues. Deletions cut 9 bases from V and 4 bases from J, with 24 bases between. The germline gives CDR1 LNHDA, CDR2 SQIVND (reference sequence). The CDR3 loop is CASQPSGQGRPYGYTF. The CDR3 DNA is TGTGCCAGCCAACCGTCGGGCCAGGGGAGACCCTATGGCTACACCTTC.

This clone has a handful of counts. The rearrangement joins TRBV6-8 to TRBJ1-1; D remains unclear. Germline loops: CDR1 MNHGY, CDR2 SAAAGT. The CDR3 is made up of 14 amino acids. The ends were cut back, 8 bases at V and 1 base at J, with 14 bases in the middle. CDR3 in amino acids: CASSGSRGNTEAFF. DNA for the CDR3: TGTGCCAGCTCTGGGTCGCGGGGGAACACTGAAGCTTTCTTT.

The chain joins TRBV4-1 to TRBJ2-5, with 10 nucleotides matching TRBD2. V shed 0 bases, J shed 2 bases, and the junction held 9 bases outside the gene matches. CDR1 MGHRA and CDR2 YSYEKL come from the germline V gene. The CDR3 spans 18 residues. The CDR3, as DNA: TGCGCCAGCAGCCAAGATCGGAAACTAGCGGGGATACAAGAGACCCAGTACTTC. Translating it yields CASSQDRKLAGIQETQYF.

This clone was counted a few times. The chain is built from TRBV18 and TRBJ1-3; D not certain. Per the germline V gene, CDR1 is KGHSH and CDR2 is LQKENI. Trimming stripped 5 bases from V and 0 bases from J, with 11 bases between. The CDR3 contains 15 residues. DNA for the CDR3: TGTGCCAGCTCAGAGGGCCAATTCTCTGGAAACACCATATATTTT. This codes for CASSEGQFSGNTIYF.

This clone was observed a few times. The DNA of the CDR3 is TGTGCCAGCAGAGAGACAGGGGTAGAAGCTTTCTTT. It specifies CASRETGVEAFF. This chain connects TRBV28 to TRBJ1-1; the match to TRBD1 covers 8 bases. There are 12 residues in the CDR3. V lost 6 bases and J lost 8; bases outside the gene matches: 5. Germline V CDR1 and CDR2: MDHEN, SYDVKM.

J is TRBJ2-5 and V is TRBV19, with unresolved D. Looked up from germline, CDR1 is LNHDA and CDR2 is SQIVND (reference sequence). With 1 base removed from V and 6 bases from J, the gap between germline ends came to 12 bases. The CDR3 is 14 amino acids. The CDR3 DNA reads as TGTGCCAGTAGTATAGGAGGAGAAGGGAAGACCCAGTACTTC. This gives the protein CASSIGGEGKTQYF.

The chain joins TRBV6-8 to TRBJ2-1, with 11 bases lining up with TRBD1. V shed 6 bases and J 8 bases; nucleotides not matched to a gene: 0. From germline, CDR1 is MNHGY and CDR2 SAAAGT. This CDR3 is 12 amino acids long. As DNA, the CDR3 is TGTGCCAGCAGGGACAGGGGGCATGAGCAGTTCTTC. This codes for CASRDRGHEQFF.

This clone appeared a few times. The chain employs TRBV7-7 and TRBJ1-4; TRBD1 aligns across 7 bases. CDR3 length: 14 residues. V lost 4 bases and J lost 6; bases outside the gene matches: 5. Germline CDR1 and CDR2: SSHAT and FNYEAQ (reference sequence). The CDR3 coding sequence is TGTGCCAGCAGCTCGCGGGACAGATATGAAAAACTGTTTTTT. As protein: CASSSRDRYEKLFF.

By share, this clone ranks as medium-sized. The gene calls are TRBV11-3 and TRBJ2-7, with TRBD1 as a possible D gene (6 bases). The V gene lost 5 bases and the J gene lost 2 bases, with 16 bases spanning the gap. Germline CDR1 reads SGHNT; CDR2 reads YENEEA. This CDR3 is built from 15 residues. This CDR3 is CASSLLLGAAYEQYF. CDR3 DNA: TGTGCCAGCAGCCTGCTATTGGGGGCCGCCTACGAGCAGTACTTC.

This clone occurred a few times. The chain combines TRBV9 with TRBJ1-2; possibly TRBD1 for D (5 bases). Trimming left V 2 bases short and J 9 bases short, with 26 bases between. CDR3 size: 17 residues. Germline V gives CDR1 SGDLS, CDR2 YYNGEE. CDR3 DNA sequence: TGTGCCAGCAGCGTCCAGGGTTTGCGGTCTGCCCTGCCGCGCTACACCTTC. Translated: CASSVQGLRSALPRYTF.

The chain links TRBV9 to TRBJ2-2; D gene unclear. The CDR3 contains 12 residues. Germline V lookup: CDR1 SGDLS, CDR2 YYNGEE. Deletions cut 4 bases from V and 6 bases from J, with 7 bases between. CDR3 DNA sequence: TGTGCCAGCAGCTTAGGCCCCGGGGAGCTGTTTTTT. Encoded protein: CASSLGPGELFF.

This chain connects TRBV12-5 to TRBJ1-2, with D tentatively TRBD1 (5 bases). Trimming stripped 3 bases from V and 4 bases from J, with 12 bases between. The CDR3 totals 14 residues. Per the germline V gene, CDR1 is LGHNT and CDR2 is FRNRAP. CDR3 region: CASGLWGDGYGYTF. CDR3 in DNA: TGTGCTAGTGGTTTATGGGGGGATGGCTATGGCTACACCTTC.

The rearrangement uses TRBV19 and TRBJ2-7; 8 nucleotides line up with TRBD1. The CDR3 runs to 12 residues. Germline V gene lookup returns CDR1 LNHDA and CDR2 SQIVND (reference sequence). V gave up 11 bases and J gave up 4 bases; unmatched junction bases: 7. The CDR3 is CASSDRVYEQYF. The CDR3 nucleotides read TGTGCCTCGTCGGACAGGGTGTACGAGCAGTACTTC.

This clone has only a few counts. The chain carries TRBV6-4 and TRBJ1-5; 8 bases agree with TRBD1. This CDR3 is 14 amino acids long. With 5 bases clipped from V and 7 bases from J, the junction kept 7 bases outside the gene matches. Looked up from germline, CDR1 is MRHNA and CDR2 is SNTAGT. CDR3 in DNA: TGTGCCAGCAGTTTTGGACAGGGACGACAGCCCCAGCATTTT. Its protein product is CASSFGQGRQPQHF.

This clone was counted only a few times. This chain connects TRBV6-8 to TRBJ2-3; the D gene is possibly TRBD2 (7 bases). Germline lookup yields CDR1 MNHGY and CDR2 SAAAGT. This CDR3 spans 12 amino acids. The V and J ends lost 8 bases and 2 bases respectively, with 8 bases between them. CDR3 region: CASGGATDTQYF. CDR3 in DNA: TGTGCCAGCGGGGGGGCCACAGATACGCAGTATTTT.